In its sample, the clone carrying this TCR beta chain was seen a few times. No antigen is known for it. Depth targeted 1 in 200,000 to 1 in 1 million T cells, averaging 10x coverage per clonotype. TCRdb's copy holds only in-frame clones and misses some; the assay was immunoSEQ multiplex PCR. This table holds roughly 180,000 clones, over 60% found once. With cryopreserved PBMCs as the source, 2 to 2.5 micrograms of genomic DNA went to TCR beta libraries. This specimen belongs to a study of cytotoxic CD8 clonotypes in ibrutinib-treated CLL. Study-level results: Clonality went up at the time of ibrutinib response, stayed stable in sustained remission, and later dropped back toward its baseline level at progression. Among the clonotypes, public ones were uncommon and contracted or held stable on treatment.

This CDR3 spans 12 amino acids. Deletions cut 2 bases from V and 4 bases from J, with 8 bases between. Germline V gives CDR1 GTSNPN, CDR2 SVGIG (reference sequence). This clonotype was sampled from a human donor with chronic lymphocytic leukemia. The rearrangement links TRBV30 to TRBJ1-1; D gene ambiguous. The sample in question was PBMCs, obtained after 24 months of ibrutinib treatment. Written as DNA, the CDR3 is TGTGCCTGGAGTTTACGGAGCACTGAAGCTTTCTTT. Its translation is CAWSLRSTEAFF.